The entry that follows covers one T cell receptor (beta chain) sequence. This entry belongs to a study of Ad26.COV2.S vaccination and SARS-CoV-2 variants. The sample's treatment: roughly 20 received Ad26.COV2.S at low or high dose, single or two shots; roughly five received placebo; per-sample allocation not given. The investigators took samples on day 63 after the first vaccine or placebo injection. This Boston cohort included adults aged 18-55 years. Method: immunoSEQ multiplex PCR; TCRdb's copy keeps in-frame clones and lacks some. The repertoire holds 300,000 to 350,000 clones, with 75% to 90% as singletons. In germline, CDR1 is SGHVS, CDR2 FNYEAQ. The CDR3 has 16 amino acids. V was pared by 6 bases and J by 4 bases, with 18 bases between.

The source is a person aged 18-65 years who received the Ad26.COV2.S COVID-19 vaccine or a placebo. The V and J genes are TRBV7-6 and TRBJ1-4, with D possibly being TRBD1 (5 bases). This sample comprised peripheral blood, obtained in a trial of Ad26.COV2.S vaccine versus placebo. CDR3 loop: CASSPRMGLGNEKLFF. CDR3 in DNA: TGTGCCAGCAGTCCCCGGATGGGGCTCGGTAATGAAAAACTGTTTTTT.